The rows below give T cell receptor beta chains drawn from one sample of a study of beta chain features in type 1 diabetes. TCRdb keeps only in-frame clones here, not all; method: immunoSEQ multiplex PCR. Here the sample spans some 150,000 clones, 10% being singletons. What was sequenced was naive CD4+ T cells from blood. These receptors originate from a man aged 18 to 30 in good health. CDR3s include the opening cysteine and the closing phenylalanine or tryptophan. A D gene is named only where the DNA matches it firmly. The listing skips clone size in some rows; elsewhere it reads once, few, many or a size class.

CDR3	DNA	size	D	V	J
CASRPDSFTGELFF	TGTGCCAGCAGACCTGACAGTTTCACCGGGGAGCTGTTTTTT	.	.	TRBV6-5	TRBJ2-2
CASSSHHGTGGYEQYF	TGTGCCAGCAGTTCACACCACGGGACAGGTGGATACGAGCAGTACTTC	few	TRBD1	TRBV6-5	TRBJ2-7
CASSRQGRGDQPQHF	TGTGCCAGCAGCCGACAGGGGCGCGGGGATCAGCCCCAGCATTTT	few	TRBD1	TRBV7-8	TRBJ1-5
CASSSFPLSGVSYEQYF	TGTGCCAGCAGCTCCTTTCCCCTTAGCGGGGTATCCTACGAGCAGTACTTC	few	TRBD2	TRBV7-2	TRBJ2-7
CASSQEGQRGGRETQYF	TGTGCCAGCAGCCAAGAAGGTCAGCGGGGGGGCCGAGAGACCCAGTACTTC	few	TRBD2	TRBV4-2	TRBJ2-5
CSVEGLAGGKGTQYF	TGCAGCGTTGAAGGTCTAGCGGGGGGGAAAGGTACGCAGTATTTT	.	TRBD2	TRBV29-1	TRBJ2-3
CAGTGPSTGELFF	TGTGCCGGTACAGGGCCCTCAACCGGGGAGCTGTTTTTT	many	.	TRBV30	TRBJ2-2
CASSSPGQGREQYF	TGTGCCAGCAGCTCCCCGGGACAGGGGCGCGAGCAGTACTTC	.	TRBD1	TRBV6-6	TRBJ2-7
CASSSRQGQETQYF	TGTGCCAGCAGCTCGAGACAGGGACAAGAGACCCAGTACTTC	many	TRBD1	TRBV7-7	TRBJ2-5
CASDRGNTGELFF	TGTGCCAGTGACAGGGGAAACACCGGGGAGCTGTTTTTT	.	TRBD1	TRBV7-9	TRBJ2-2
CASSLLAGGFVQETQYF	TGTGCCAGCAGCTTACTAGCGGGGGGCTTCGTCCAAGAGACCCAGTACTTC	few	TRBD2	TRBV7-2	TRBJ2-5
CASSIGGRTDTQYF	TGTGCCAGCAGCATCGGGGGGCGCACAGATACGCAGTATTTT	.	.	TRBV7-7	TRBJ2-3
CASSLGAGTFYNEQFF	TGTGCCAGCAGCCTAGGGGCCGGGACTTTTTACAATGAGCAGTTCTTC	few	.	TRBV5-6	TRBJ2-1
CASSYTRGGSYEQYF	TGTGCCAGCAGTTACACCCGCGGAGGCTCCTACGAGCAGTACTTC	few	.	TRBV6-5	TRBJ2-7
CASRETRSTDTQYF	TGTGCCAGTAGGGAGACTCGGAGCACAGATACGCAGTATTTT	.	.	TRBV19	TRBJ2-3
CASSLGRDSSTDTQYF	TGTGCCAGCAGCTTAGGACGGGACAGTTCCACAGATACGCAGTATTTT	.	TRBD1	TRBV7-9	TRBJ2-3
CATGPAGARDEQYF	TGTGCCACCGGCCCAGCGGGGGCTCGGGACGAGCAGTACTTC	few	TRBD2	TRBV15	TRBJ2-7
CASSFGTSGGGSGANVLTF	TGTGCCAGCAGCTTTGGAACTAGCGGGGGAGGCTCTGGGGCCAACGTCCTGACTTTC	.	TRBD2	TRBV7-9	TRBJ2-6
CASSSPEKGGYGYTF	TGCGCCAGCAGCTCTCCCGAAAAGGGAGGGTATGGCTACACCTTC	.	.	TRBV5-1	TRBJ1-2
CASSFTGAGQPQHF	TGTGCCAGCAGCTTTACAGGGGCAGGGCAGCCCCAGCATTTT	many	TRBD1	TRBV7-9	TRBJ1-5
CASTQAREQYF	TGTGCCAGCACACAGGCGCGAGAGCAGTACTTC	many	.	TRBV28	TRBJ2-7
CAGAPTLGISYGYTF	TGTGCCGGGGCCCCTACATTAGGGATCTCATATGGCTACACCTTC	.	.	TRBV30	TRBJ1-2
CSVAPDRSYEQYF	TGCAGCGTTGCCCCCGACAGGAGCTACGAGCAGTACTTC	many	.	TRBV29-1	TRBJ2-7
CASSIGRRLLSGANVLTF	TGTGCCAGTAGTATAGGACGGAGACTCCTCTCTGGGGCCAACGTCCTGACTTTC	few	.	TRBV19	TRBJ2-6
CASSSASGRNEQYF	TGTGCCAGCAGCTCGGCTAGCGGACGTAACGAGCAGTACTTC	few	TRBD2	TRBV7-2	TRBJ2-7
CASSLSGGARNEQFF	TGTGCCAGCAGCTTAAGCGGGGGGGCCAGGAATGAGCAGTTCTTC	few	TRBD2	TRBV7-3	TRBJ2-1
CASSRAGGQGVNEQFF	TGTGCCAGCAGCCGGGCCGGCGGACAGGGGGTCAATGAGCAGTTCTTC	many	TRBD1	TRBV5-4	TRBJ2-1
CASSLEGDGFTDTQYF	TGTGCCAGCAGCTTGGAGGGGGATGGTTTCACAGATACGCAGTATTTT	few	.	TRBV5-4	TRBJ2-3
CASSVGQGEVAGKLFF	TGTGCCAGCAGCGTAGGACAGGGCGAAGTCGCCGGAAAACTGTTTTTT	few	TRBD1	TRBV7-9	TRBJ1-4
CASSLGGTAGNTIYF	TGTGCCAGCAGCTTGGGGGGGACTGCTGGAAACACCATATATTTT	few	.	TRBV5-5	TRBJ1-3
CASSFREGVQPQHF	TGTGCCAGCAGTTTTCGAGAAGGGGTCCAGCCCCAGCATTTT	few	.	TRBV27	TRBJ1-5